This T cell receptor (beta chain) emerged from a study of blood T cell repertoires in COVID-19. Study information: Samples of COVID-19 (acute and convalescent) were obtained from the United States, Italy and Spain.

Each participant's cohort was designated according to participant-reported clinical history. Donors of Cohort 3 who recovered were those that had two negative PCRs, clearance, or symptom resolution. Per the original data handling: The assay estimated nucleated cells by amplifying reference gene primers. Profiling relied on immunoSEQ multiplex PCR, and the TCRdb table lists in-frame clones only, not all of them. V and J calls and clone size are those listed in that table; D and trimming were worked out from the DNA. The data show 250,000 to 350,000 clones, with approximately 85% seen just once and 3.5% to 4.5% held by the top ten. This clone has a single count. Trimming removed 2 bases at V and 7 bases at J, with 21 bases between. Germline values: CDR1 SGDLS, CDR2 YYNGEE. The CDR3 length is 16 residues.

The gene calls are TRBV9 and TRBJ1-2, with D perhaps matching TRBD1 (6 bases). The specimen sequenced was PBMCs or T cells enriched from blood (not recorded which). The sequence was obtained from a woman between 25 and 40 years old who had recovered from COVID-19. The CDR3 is CASSVTDGTQRGGYTF. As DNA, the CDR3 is TGTGCCAGCAGCGTCACAGACGGGACACAGAGAGGTGGCTACACCTTC.